The source of this TCR beta chain is a study of shared clonotypes between healthy human individuals. Generated by immunoSEQ multiplex PCR, the TCRdb table keeps only in-frame clones and is missing some. Of roughly 500,000 clones listed, approximately 79% are singletons. Germline V gene lookup returns CDR1 SGHTA and CDR2 FQGNSA. CDR3 length: 13 amino acids. Germline trimming cut 5 bases from V and 6 bases from J; bases unmatched to any gene: 7. The chain employs TRBV7-2 and TRBJ2-7; 7 nucleotides align to TRBD1. The sequenced material came from PBMCs. The sequence came from a middle-aged woman in good health. Some clones in this sample may be carry-over from other donors' samples. The CDR3 loop reads CASSPQGPSEQYF. The DNA of the CDR3 is TGTGCCAGCAGCCCACAGGGGCCCAGCGAGCAGTACTTC.